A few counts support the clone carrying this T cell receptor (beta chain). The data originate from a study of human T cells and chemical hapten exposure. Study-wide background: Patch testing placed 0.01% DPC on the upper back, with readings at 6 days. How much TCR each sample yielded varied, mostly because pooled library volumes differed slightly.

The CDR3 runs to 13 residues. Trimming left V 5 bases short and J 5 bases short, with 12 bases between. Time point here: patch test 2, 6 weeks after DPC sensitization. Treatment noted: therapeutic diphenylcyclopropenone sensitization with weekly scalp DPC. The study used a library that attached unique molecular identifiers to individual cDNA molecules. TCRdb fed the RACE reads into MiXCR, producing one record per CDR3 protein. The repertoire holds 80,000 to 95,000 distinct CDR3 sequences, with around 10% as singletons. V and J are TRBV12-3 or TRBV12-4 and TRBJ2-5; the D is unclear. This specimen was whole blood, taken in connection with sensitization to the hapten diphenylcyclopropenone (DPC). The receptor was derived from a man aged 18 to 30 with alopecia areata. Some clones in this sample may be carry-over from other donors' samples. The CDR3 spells CASSNTRVETQYF. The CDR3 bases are TGTGCCAGCAGTAACACACGGGTGGAGACCCAGTACTTC.